This TCR beta chain was profiled in a study of T cell responses to AZD1222 COVID-19 vaccine. Study-wide points: White British donors predominated, females outnumbered males, and clonal diversity was possibly underestimated. Only a handful of AZD1222 recipients were seropositive at baseline. At 160-218 and 743-854, vaccine-associated CD4 TCRs were dominant, and they spanned spike.

The CDR3 has 12 amino acids. The V end was cut by 0 bases, the J end by 6 bases, with 3 bases between. Germline values: CDR1 LGHDT, CDR2 YNNKEL (reference sequence). Regarding this clone: Its antigen is still unknown.

Method: immunoSEQ multiplex PCR; TCRdb's copy keeps in-frame clones and lacks some. The sample shows about 120,000 clones, approximately 90% of them seen only once. This clonotype was sampled from an adult in good health. This specimen consisted of peripheral blood, obtained on day 0 of AZD1222 vaccination. The chain links TRBV3-1 (or the pseudogene TRBV3-2) to TRBJ2-1; D is unclear. The CDR3 nucleotides read TGTGCCAGCAGCCAAGATTCCAATGAGCAGTTCTTC. It codes for CASSQDSNEQFF.